This TCR beta chain was captured by sequencing in a study of OX40 agonist ivuxolimab in advanced cancers. Clones were read by immunoSEQ multiplex PCR, and TCRdb kept only the in-frame ones, dropping some. The sample lists tens of thousands of clones; about 89% were seen once. The clonotype was recovered from an adult with an advanced solid tumor such as melanoma, head and neck, liver or kidney cancer. The sequencing here drew on CD4+ or CD8+ T cells sorted from blood, taken in a trial of the OX40 agonist ivuxolimab.

For the CDR3, the DNA is TGTGCCACTTTAAACAGGGTCTTCACCGGGGAGCTGTTTTTT. This translates into CATLNRVFTGELFF. The chain recombines TRBV7-2 with TRBJ2-2; possible D gene TRBD1, 6 bases. The CDR3 consists of 14 residues. Germline assignment: CDR1 SGHTA and CDR2 FQGNSA. The V end lost 10 bases, the J end lost 4 bases, and 16 bases lay between the germline ends.